The 31 T cell receptor beta chains presented below share a single source sample, sequenced in a study of CD8 T cells in Susac syndrome. Random hexamers were used to reverse transcribe the RNA input (0.5 to 1 ug). MiXCR, run by TCRdb on the immunoSEQ multiplex PCR reads, gives a single entry per CDR3 protein. The table includes under 250,000 distinct CDR3 sequences, about 95% detected once. Sequences were obtained from CD4+ T cells from PBMCs. The source of these receptors is a human donor with Susac syndrome.

A few counts support this clonotype. The chain employs TRBV6-5 and TRBJ2-7; D might be TRBD1 (6 bases). V lost 5 bases, J lost 4 bases, and 9 bases lay in between. Germline V gene data show CDR1 as MNHEY and CDR2 as SVGAGI. The CDR3 has 12 residues. The CDR3 spells CASSPRGYEQYF. The CDR3 DNA reads as TGTGCCAGCAGTCCCAGGGGTTACGAGCAGTACTTC.

CDR3 loop: CAISESESGEQYF. As DNA, the CDR3 is TGTGCCATCAGTGAGTCGGAGTCCGGCGAGCAGTACTTC. V gene TRBV10-3 combines with J gene TRBJ2-7; D call uncertain. The CDR3 is 13 residues long. The ends were cut back, 0 bases at V and 6 bases at J, with 9 bases in the middle. Germline loops: CDR1 ENHRY, CDR2 SYGVKD.

The chain uses TRBV24-1 and TRBJ2-7, with D tentatively TRBD1 (5 bases). The germline V gene has CDR1 KGHDR and CDR2 SFDVKD. V lost 4 bases and J 0 bases, leaving 15 bases between the germline ends. CDR3 length: 16 residues. CDR3 in amino acids: CATSDSDSASSYEQYF. CDR3 in DNA: TGTGCCACCAGTGACAGCGACAGCGCGAGCTCCTACGAGCAGTACTTC.

The rearrangement joins TRBV7-2 to TRBJ1-2; no definite D call. The CDR3 consists of 15 residues. Germline V gives CDR1 SGHTA, CDR2 FQGNSA. V gave up 5 bases and J gave up 4 bases, with 17 bases separating them. CDR3 amino acids: CASSPQRTTGYGYTF. CDR3 bases: TGTGCCAGCAGCCCCCAAAGGACTACGGGCTATGGCTACACCTTC.

This clonotype was detected only a few times. The chain combines TRBV29-1 with TRBJ1-1; no clear D gene. V was pared by 4 bases and J by 0 bases, with 0 bases between. The CDR3 extends over 10 amino acids. The germline CDR1 and CDR2 sequences are SQVTM and ANQGSEA. The CDR3 loop is CSVVNTEAFF. The DNA of the CDR3 is TGCAGCGTTGTGAACACTGAAGCTTTCTTT.

V usage is TRBV19 and J usage is TRBJ1-1; D not certain. In germline, CDR1 is LNHDA, CDR2 SQIVND (reference sequence). The CDR3 has 12 residues. V was cut by 7 bases and J by 3 bases, with 9 bases left in between. The CDR3 loop is CASKDQDTEAFF. The CDR3 nucleotides read TGTGCCAGTAAGGATCAGGACACTGAAGCTTTCTTT.

This chain uses TRBV20-1 with TRBJ2-1, with 8 bases lining up with TRBD1. The CDR3 contains 13 residues. Germline lookup yields CDR1 DFQATT and CDR2 SNEGSKA (reference sequence). CDR3 bases: TGCAGCGCCCAAGACAGGGGTTCCAATGAGCAGTTCTTC. It is translated as CSAQDRGSNEQFF.

The chain links TRBV7-9 to TRBJ2-7; possible D gene TRBD2, 5 bases. V was cut by 2 bases and J by 5 bases, with 10 bases left in between. The CDR3 totals 13 residues. CDR1 and CDR2 from the germline V gene are SEHNR and FQNEAQ (reference sequence). The CDR3 DNA is TGTGCCAGCAGCTTAATGGACTTCCACGAGCAGTACTTC. The encoded protein is CASSLMDFHEQYF.

This sequence joins TRBV19 and TRBJ2-1, with 10 bases fitting TRBD2. V lost 4 bases, J lost 7 bases, and 13 bases stayed unmatched. The CDR3 length is 17 residues. Germline-derived CDR1 and CDR2 are LNHDA and SQIVND (reference sequence). This chain's CDR3 is CASSRGRERGGRNEQFF. Here the CDR3 DNA reads TGTGCCAGTAGTAGGGGGCGGGAGCGGGGGGGCCGAAATGAGCAGTTCTTC.

J is TRBJ2-5 and V is TRBV30; a weak D match, TRBD1 (5 bases). Trimming removed 2 bases from V and 5 bases from J, with 12 bases in between. Germline CDR1 GTSNPN, CDR2 SVGIG (reference sequence). The length of the CDR3 is 13 residues. For the CDR3, the DNA is TGTGCCTGGAGTAAGGGGTTTGGCGAGACCCAGTACTTC. It codes for CAWSKGFGETQYF.

The chain is built from TRBV12-5 and TRBJ2-2; D unclear. Deletions cut 5 bases from V and 1 base from J, with 5 bases between. The germline V gene has CDR1 LGHNT and CDR2 FRNRAP. CDR3 length: 13 residues. This CDR3 reads CASGHRNTGELFF. The CDR3 DNA is TGTGCTAGTGGTCACAGGAACACCGGGGAGCTGTTTTTT.

The CDR3 spells CASSRDVMNGSPLHF. CDR3 in DNA: TGTGCCAGCAGCAGAGACGTAATGAACGGATCACCCCTCCACTTT. The chain uses TRBV6-5 and TRBJ1-6; the D is unclear. CDR1 MNHEY and CDR2 SVGAGI come from the germline V gene. The CDR3 extends over 15 amino acids. Trimming took 6 bases from V and 10 from J, leaving 19 bases between them.

This clonotype was recorded once. V usage is TRBV28 and J usage is TRBJ2-7; perhaps TRBD1 as D (6 bases). V was shortened by 6 bases and J by 0 bases, with 15 bases between the two germline ends. The germline V gene has CDR1 MDHEN and CDR2 SYDVKM. The CDR3 spans 15 residues. The CDR3 DNA reads as TGTGCCAGCAGATCTGGGGGCCCGAACTCCTACGAGCAGTACTTC. It is translated as CASRSGGPNSYEQYF.

V and J are TRBV7-9 and TRBJ2-1; TRBD2 agrees at 7 bases. This CDR3 comprises 16 residues. The trim removed 5 bases at V and 4 bases at J, leaving 11 bases unmatched. CDR1 and CDR2 (germline): SEHNR, FQNEAQ (reference sequence). For the CDR3, the DNA is TGTGCCAGCAGCCCCGAGGGAGGGTCTGGTTACAATGAGCAGTTCTTC. This sequence encodes CASSPEGGSGYNEQFF.

The V call is TRBV12-3 or TRBV12-4, the J call TRBJ2-2; D is perhaps TRBD1 (6 bases). V was clipped by 4 bases and J by 5 bases, with 11 bases between them. This CDR3 has 14 amino acids. CDR3 in amino acids: CASSSGTPTGELFF. The DNA of the CDR3 is TGTGCCAGCAGTTCCGGGACACCGACCGGGGAGCTGTTTTTT.

The rearrangement links TRBV3-1 to TRBJ2-3; weak D call: TRBD2 (6 bases). Germline CDR1 reads LGHDT; CDR2 reads YNNKEL (reference sequence). The V and J ends lost 5 bases and 6 bases respectively, with 12 bases between them. The CDR3 extends over 13 amino acids. The CDR3 reads CASSGGLPDTQYF. The CDR3 DNA reads TGTGCCAGCAGCGGGGGACTTCCGGATACGCAGTATTTT.

This rearrangement joins TRBV3-1 to TRBJ1-2; weak D call: TRBD1 (6 bases). CDR3 length equals 14 residues. Trimming stripped 4 bases from V and 6 bases from J, with 15 bases between. Germline CDR1 is LGHDT and CDR2 is YNNKEL (reference sequence). The CDR3 region has the DNA TGTGCCAGCAGCCGAGACAGGCCCCGGGATGGCTACACCTTC. Its protein product is CASSRDRPRDGYTF.

V gene TRBV12-3 or TRBV12-4 combines with J gene TRBJ1-6; 7 bases line up with TRBD1. Trimming cost V 5 bases and J 5 bases; bases outside gene matches: 27. CDR3 size: 22 residues. The CDR3 bases are TGTGCCAGCAGTGAGGGAATACGACAGGGTCGAACGGTGGGGACCGATAATTCACCCCTCCACTTT. Translation gives CASSEGIRQGRTVGTDNSPLHF.

This chain links TRBV25-1 with TRBJ2-5; tentatively, D is TRBD1 (6 bases). This CDR3 contains 12 residues. Germline V gene lookup returns CDR1 MGHDK and CDR2 SYGVNS. Trimming cost V 2 bases and J 11 bases, with 12 bases left between them. CDR3 bases: TGTGCCAGCAGTGAACTGGCCACAGGGCAGTACTTC. As protein: CASSELATGQYF.

The sample holds one count of this clonotype. The gene calls are TRBV30 and TRBJ2-5, with TRBD2 matching over 9 bases. CDR1 and CDR2 (germline): GTSNPN, SVGIG (reference sequence). V was pared by 0 bases and J by 4 bases, with 3 bases of the junction left unmatched. The CDR3 has 14 amino acids. In DNA form, the CDR3 reads TGTGCCTGGAGTGTACGCGGGGGGGGAGAGACCCAGTACTTC. Translated: CAWSVRGGGETQYF.

The rearrangement links TRBV6-1 to TRBJ2-5, with D uncertain. V was clipped by 4 bases and J by 2 bases, with 8 bases between them. CDR3 length equals 13 residues. From germline, CDR1 is MNHNS and CDR2 SASEGT. CDR3 sequence: CASSVLGQETQYF. Written as DNA, the CDR3 is TGTGCCAGCAGTGTGCTAGGACAAGAGACCCAGTACTTC.

V usage is TRBV30 and J usage is TRBJ2-5; D tentatively fits TRBD1 or TRBD2 (5 bases each). This CDR3 has 14 residues. The V gene's germline CDR1 is GTSNPN and CDR2 SVGIG (reference sequence). V lost 5 bases to trimming and J lost 0 bases, with 13 bases between them. The CDR3 coding sequence is TGTGCCTGGGGGGGTAGGGATTACCAAGAGACCCAGTACTTC. Its translation is CAWGGRDYQETQYF. The full variable domain, rest sourced from reference TRBV30 and TRBJ2-5, is SQTIHQWPATLVQPVGSPLSLECTVEGTSNPNLYWYRQAAGRGLQLLFYSVGIGQISSEVPQNLSASRPQDRQFILSSKKLLLSDSGFYLCAWGGRDYQETQYFGPGTRLLVL.

The chain couples TRBV20-1 to TRBJ2-7, with 7 bases fitting TRBD2. CDR3 length: 15 residues. From germline, CDR1 is DFQATT and CDR2 SNEGSKA (reference sequence). Germline trimming cut 6 bases from V and 2 bases from J; bases unmatched to any gene: 13. CDR3 residues: CSARSAGGMTYEQYF. In DNA form, the CDR3 reads TGCAGTGCACGCTCGGCCGGGGGGATGACCTACGAGCAGTACTTC.

The chain combines TRBV12-3 or TRBV12-4 with TRBJ2-5; no firm D call. V lost 3 bases to trimming and J lost 5 bases, with 16 bases between them. This CDR3 region has 15 residues. This chain's CDR3 is CASSFLATPGETQYF. The CDR3 nucleotides read TGTGCCAGCAGTTTTCTCGCTACTCCTGGGGAGACCCAGTACTTC.

V usage is TRBV6-2 or TRBV6-3 and J usage is TRBJ1-2; D remains ambiguous. CDR3 length: 14 residues. Trimming took 7 bases from V and 2 from J, leaving 14 bases between them. CDR1 MNHEY and CDR2 SVGEGT come from the germline V gene. As DNA, the CDR3 is TGTGCCAGCACGGGTCCCTCCCCGAACTATGGCTACACCTTC. This sequence encodes CASTGPSPNYGYTF.

This clonotype was detected only once. This chain links TRBV20-1 with TRBJ1-5; D is undetermined. Germline lookup yields CDR1 DFQATT and CDR2 SNEGSKA (reference sequence). V lost 1 base to trimming and J lost 3 bases, with 7 bases between them. The CDR3 is 13 amino acids. Written as DNA, the CDR3 is TGCAGTGCTAGAGCTACAGACAATCAGCCCCAGCATTTT. Translated, it gives CSARATDNQPQHF.

The rearrangement uses TRBV9 and TRBJ2-1; TRBD2 agrees at 7 bases. Germline-derived CDR1 and CDR2 are SGDLS and YYNGEE. V shed 0 bases and J 4 bases; nucleotides not matched to a gene: 7. The CDR3 is made up of 16 amino acids. Here the CDR3 reads CASSVEVGGRYNEQFF. The CDR3 region has the DNA TGTGCCAGCAGCGTAGAGGTCGGGGGGAGATACAATGAGCAGTTCTTC.

The V gene is TRBV30, the J gene TRBJ2-5; D may be TRBD1 or TRBD2 (5 bases each). Germline CDR1 GTSNPN, CDR2 SVGIG (reference sequence). The CDR3 covers 15 residues. Trimming took 2 bases from V and 3 from J, leaving 16 bases between them. The CDR3 loop is CAWSTPGLAKETQYF. The CDR3 bases are TGTGCCTGGAGTACCCCGGGGCTAGCCAAAGAGACCCAGTACTTC. Looking up the rest from reference TRBV30 and TRBJ2-5 gives the full variable domain: SQTIHQWPATLVQPVGSPLSLECTVEGTSNPNLYWYRQAAGRGLQLLFYSVGIGQISSEVPQNLSASRPQDRQFILSSKKLLLSDSGFYLCAWSTPGLAKETQYFGPGTRLLVL.

This sequence joins TRBV20-1 and TRBJ2-3; 15 nucleotides match TRBD2. Germline CDR1 reads DFQATT; CDR2 reads SNEGSKA (reference sequence). Trimming removed 4 bases from V and 4 bases from J; junction bases left unmatched: 6. This CDR3 region has 16 residues. CDR3 loop: CSANGLAGGSADTQYF. CDR3 in DNA: TGCAGTGCTAACGGACTAGCGGGGGGGAGCGCAGATACGCAGTATTTT.

The chain uses TRBV18 and TRBJ1-2; D perhaps matches TRBD1 (5 bases). Deletions cut 3 bases from V and 4 bases from J, with 9 bases between. CDR1 is KGHSH, CDR2 LQKENI, per germline. This CDR3 contains 13 residues. DNA of the CDR3: TGTGCCAGCTCACCGCAGGGTGGCTATGGCTACACCTTC. Translation: CASSPQGGYGYTF.

The CDR3 region is CASSSRGSATDTQYF. In nucleotides, the CDR3 is TGTGCCAGCAGTTCCCGGGGGTCCGCCACAGATACGCAGTATTTT. The V call is TRBV12-3 or TRBV12-4, the J call TRBJ2-3; the D gene is possibly TRBD2 (6 bases). The CDR3 is 15 residues long. The germline V and J ends were trimmed by 4 bases and 2 bases, with 13 bases remaining between them.